This T cell receptor (beta chain) was captured in a study of human T cells and chemical hapten exposure. Described time point: patch test 1, 2 weeks after DPC sensitization. Treatment reported: therapeutic diphenylcyclopropenone sensitization with weekly scalp DPC. TCRdb called the RACE reads again in MiXCR, with one record for every CDR3 protein. Among 150,000 to 200,000 distinct CDR3 sequences listed, roughly 15% were seen once. Trimming removed 2 bases from V and 1 base from J, with 9 bases in between. The CDR3 has 14 amino acids. The TCR originated in a woman under 40 with alopecia areata. Some clones in this sample may be carry-over from other donors' samples. Specimen: whole blood, collected in connection with sensitization to the hapten diphenylcyclopropenone (DPC). The chain uses TRBV12-3 or TRBV12-4 and TRBJ2-7; D ambiguous. The CDR3 DNA reads TGTGCCAGCAGTTTAATGGGATCTTCCTACGAGCAGTACTTC. This sequence encodes CASSLMGSSYEQYF.